What follows are 32 T cell receptor beta chains derived from one specimen sequenced in a study of blood T cell repertoires in COVID-19. Sequencing was performed with immunoSEQ multiplex PCR; in TCRdb, only in-frame clones are kept and a portion is missing. The repertoire includes tens of thousands of clones, around 79% of them detected once, and 11% sits in the top ten. The specimen was peripheral blood. These receptor sequences come from a man aged 50 to 60 with acute or convalescent COVID-19.

V and J are TRBV9 and TRBJ1-5, with D uncertain. Trimming shortened V by 0 bases and J by 3 bases, and 7 bases separated the two germline ends. The V gene's germline CDR1 is SGDLS and CDR2 YYNGEE. The CDR3 extends over 14 amino acids. The CDR3 DNA sequence: TGTGCCAGCAGCGTAGGCGGTTCCAATCAGCCCCAGCATTTT. Amino acid sequence: CASSVGGSNQPQHF.

The chain uses TRBV7-9 and TRBJ2-2; no definite D call. CDR1 SEHNR and CDR2 FQNEAQ come from the germline V gene (reference sequence). This CDR3 is built from 14 residues. Trimming cost V 1 base and J 13 bases, with 16 bases left between them. Written as DNA, the CDR3 is TGTGCCAGCAGCTTAGTAACGGTTATGCCCGGGCTGTTTTTT. Its translation is CASSLVTVMPGLFF.

The chain links TRBV4-2 to TRBJ1-5, with D maybe TRBD1 (5 bases). In germline, CDR1 is LGHNA, CDR2 YNFKEQ. V was pared by 7 bases and J by 0 bases, with 13 bases between. The CDR3 sequence is 15 residues long. This chain's CDR3 is CASTPGVYSNQPQHF. Written as DNA, the CDR3 is TGTGCCAGCACCCCGGGGGTCTATAGCAATCAGCCCCAGCATTTT.

J is TRBJ1-1 and V is TRBV19; 10 bases are shared with TRBD1. This CDR3 has 17 residues. With 3 bases clipped from V and 1 base from J, the junction kept 8 bases outside the gene matches. The germline V gene encodes CDR1 LNHDA and CDR2 SQIVND (reference sequence). The CDR3 nucleotides are TGTGCCAGTAGTATGGCGACCCGGGACAGGGGGAACACTGAAGCTTTCTTT. This encodes CASSMATRDRGNTEAFF.

The chain has TRBV18 and TRBJ2-1; 9 bases line up with TRBD2. J was trimmed by 9 bases and V by 3 bases; bases with no gene match: 6. The germline CDR1 and CDR2 sequences are KGHSH and LQKENI. This CDR3 has 14 residues. CDR3 amino acids: CASSPLAGDSEQFF. In DNA form, the CDR3 reads TGTGCCAGCTCACCGTTAGCGGGAGATTCTGAGCAGTTCTTC.

The chain uses TRBV4-1 and TRBJ2-7; tentatively, D is TRBD1 (5 bases). The CDR3 contains 15 residues. Germline CDR1 reads MGHRA; CDR2 reads YSYEKL. The V end was cut by 3 bases, the J end by 0 bases, with 12 bases between. The CDR3 sequence is CASSQDDSFSYEQYF. The DNA of the CDR3 is TGCGCCAGCAGCCAGGACGACAGCTTCTCCTACGAGCAGTACTTC.

V usage is TRBV28 and J usage is TRBJ1-2, with 12 bases fitting TRBD1. Germline CDR1 and CDR2: MDHEN and SYDVKM. The CDR3 spans 15 residues. The V gene end was trimmed by 6 bases and the J gene end by 8 bases; junction bases not matched to a gene: 10. The CDR3 DNA follows: TGTGCCAGCAGCCAAACCGGGACAGGGGGCAGGGGCTACACCTTC. It encodes CASSQTGTGGRGYTF.

The gene calls are TRBV6-6 and TRBJ2-5; weak D call: TRBD1 (6 bases). V lost 6 bases, J lost 7 bases, and 15 bases lay in between. The CDR3 has 13 amino acids. In germline, CDR1 is MNHNY, CDR2 SVGAGI (reference sequence). The CDR3 protein is CASSHGQFGTQYF. CDR3 coding DNA: TGTGCCAGCAGCCACGGACAGTTTGGGACCCAGTACTTC.

The chain recombines TRBV6-6 with TRBJ1-4; 9 bases map to TRBD1. This CDR3 has 15 amino acids. Unmatched junction bases numbered 6, after V lost 7 bases and J lost 3 bases. The germline V gene encodes CDR1 MNHNY and CDR2 SVGAGI (reference sequence). Written as DNA, the CDR3 is TGTGCCAGCAACAGGGGGCCGGTGGCTAATGAAAAACTGTTTTTT. Amino acids: CASNRGPVANEKLFF.

The chain joins TRBV15 to TRBJ1-4; 8 bases match TRBD1. Trimming took 0 bases from V and 7 from J; bases not matched to a gene: 4. The CDR3 spans 15 residues. Germline CDR1 LNHNV, CDR2 YYDKDF (reference sequence). CDR3 loop: CATSREGTGGEKLFF. Written as DNA, the CDR3 is TGTGCCACCAGCAGAGAAGGGACAGGAGGTGAAAAACTGTTTTTT.

The rearrangement links TRBV7-2 to TRBJ2-2; D might be TRBD2 (6 bases). The CDR3 runs to 13 residues. Trimming shortened V by 5 bases and J by 6 bases, and 10 bases separated the two germline ends. CDR1 is SGHTA and CDR2 is FQGNSA in the germline V gene. CDR3 sequence: CASSPREAGELFF. CDR3 nucleotide sequence: TGTGCCAGCAGCCCAAGGGAGGCCGGGGAGCTGTTTTTT.

The chain couples TRBV5-1 to TRBJ2-2, with 7 positions matching TRBD1. The CDR3 has 14 residues. Germline-derived CDR1 and CDR2 are SGHRS and YFSETQ. After removal of 4 bases from V and 3 bases from J, the junction contained 3 bases not matched to a gene. DNA of the CDR3: TGCGCCAGCAGCCCCGACAGGGACACCGGGGAGCTGTTTTTT. Protein: CASSPDRDTGELFF.

The CDR3 loop is CASSPIPYAGTGELFF. The CDR3 DNA follows: TGTGCCAGCTCACCAATTCCCTACGCAGGGACCGGGGAGCTGTTTTTT. This chain joins TRBV18 and TRBJ2-2; maybe TRBD1 (5 bases). V was clipped by 2 bases and J by 5 bases, with 15 bases between them. The CDR3 covers 16 residues. Germline loops: CDR1 KGHSH, CDR2 LQKENI.

The CDR3 spells CASSEGAAGGPEGQFF. The CDR3 DNA is TGTGCCAGCAGTGAAGGGGCGGCGGGGGGGCCAGAAGGGCAGTTCTTC. The rearrangement links TRBV2 to TRBJ2-1; 9 bases line up with TRBD2. J lost 12 bases, V lost 1 base, and 13 bases had no gene match. Germline CDR1 and CDR2: SNHLY and FYNNEI. The CDR3 totals 16 residues. The entire variable domain, with the rest obtained from reference TRBV2 and TRBJ2-1, is as follows: EPEVTQTPSHQVTQMGQEVILRCVPISNHLYFYWYRQILGQKVEFLVSFYNNEISEKSEIFDDQFSVERPDGSNFTLKIRSTKLEDSAMYFCASSEGAAGGPEGQFFGPGTRLTVL.

V is TRBV25-1 and J is TRBJ2-5, with 7 positions matching TRBD1. The V and J ends lost 3 bases and 2 bases, in that order; junction bases with no gene match: 3. Germline V gene lookup returns CDR1 MGHDK and CDR2 SYGVNS. The CDR3 is 14 residues long. CDR3 amino acids: CASSDGTDQETQYF. The CDR3, as DNA: TGTGCCAGCAGTGATGGGACAGATCAAGAGACCCAGTACTTC.

The J gene is TRBJ1-6, the V gene TRBV5-1; D is unresolved. V dropped 2 bases and J dropped 6 bases, with 15 bases sitting between them. This CDR3 comprises 16 residues. The germline CDR1 and CDR2 sequences are SGHRS and YFSETQ. The CDR3 loop reads CASSLPTGNLNSPLHF. CDR3 bases: TGCGCCAGCAGCTTACCCACCGGGAACCTTAATTCACCCCTCCACTTT.

This clone turned up a few times. This sequence joins TRBV21-1 and TRBJ1-5. TRBV21-1 is marked as a pseudogene. This CDR3 spans 14 amino acids. This CDR3 reads CASGGWQYNQPQHF. The CDR3 DNA reads as TGTGCCAGCGGGGGGTGGCAGTACAATCAGCCCCAGCATTTT.

V usage is TRBV7-9 and J usage is TRBJ2-1, with TRBD1 identical over 8 bases. The CDR3 has 13 residues. Unmatched junction bases numbered 5, after V lost 1 base and J lost 12 bases. Germline assignment: CDR1 SEHNR and CDR2 FQNEAQ (reference sequence). The CDR3 sequence is CASSLGDRQGQFF. DNA of the CDR3: TGTGCCAGCAGCTTAGGGGACAGGCAGGGGCAGTTCTTC.

The rearrangement joins TRBV12-3 or TRBV12-4 to TRBJ2-5; the D is unclear. This CDR3 contains 13 residues. Deletions cut 3 bases from V and 4 bases from J, with 9 bases between. CDR3 coding DNA: TGTGCCAGCAGTTTGGTGTACGGAGAGACCCAGTACTTC. This codes for CASSLVYGETQYF.

V and J are TRBV4-2 and TRBJ2-2; 7 bases are a match to TRBD1. CDR1 and CDR2 (germline): LGHNA, YNFKEQ. Losses at the gene ends were 4 bases for V and 4 bases for J; bases not matched to a gene: 6. The CDR3 is 15 amino acids. Here the CDR3 DNA reads TGTGCCAGCAGCCCTCGGGACAGCCTCACCGGGGAGCTGTTTTTT. Protein sequence: CASSPRDSLTGELFF.

The V and J genes are TRBV4-3 and TRBJ2-3; 7 bases fit TRBD1. Trimming at V came to 1 base and at J to 3 bases, leaving 4 bases not matched to a gene. The CDR3 has 15 amino acids. Germline V lookup: CDR1 LGHNA, CDR2 YSLEER. The CDR3 is CASSQVGGVTDTQYF. Here the CDR3 DNA reads TGCGCCAGCAGCCAAGTAGGGGGCGTTACAGATACGCAGTATTTT.

This clone was seen a single time. The genes are TRBV11-3 and TRBJ2-7, with D possibly being TRBD2 (5 bases). Trimming took off 5 bases at V and 0 bases at J, with 8 bases between the two ends. Germline CDR1 and CDR2: SGHNT and YENEEA. The CDR3 consists of 13 residues. The CDR3 nucleotides are TGTGCCAGCAGCACCCGGGACTCCTACGAGCAGTACTTC. This codes for CASSTRDSYEQYF.

This clone was counted only a few times. The J gene is TRBJ2-3, the V gene TRBV18; D is undetermined. This CDR3 spans 13 amino acids. Germline CDR1 reads KGHSH; CDR2 reads LQKENI. The V end lost 6 bases, the J end lost 4 bases, and 11 bases lay between the germline ends. This CDR3 reads CASSYTVSDTQYF. The CDR3 coding sequence is TGTGCCAGCTCGTATACAGTGTCAGATACGCAGTATTTT.

This chain uses TRBV2 with TRBJ2-1, with 13 bases lining up with TRBD2. The CDR3 is 15 amino acids. Germline CDR1 is SNHLY and CDR2 is FYNNEI. With V trimmed by 5 bases and J by 8 bases, 6 bases remained unmatched. The CDR3 DNA is TGTGCCAGCAGTCGACTAGCGGGGGGCCTCGATGAGCAGTTCTTC. Amino acid sequence: CASSRLAGGLDEQFF.

This clone has a single count. The chain uses TRBV11-2 and TRBJ2-2, with D possibly matching TRBD2 (6 bases). The length of the CDR3 is 16 residues. The ends were cut back, 0 bases at V and 7 bases at J, with 15 bases in the middle. Germline V gene lookup returns CDR1 SGHAT and CDR2 FQNNGV. CDR3 loop: CASSLEGRGPDGELFF. The DNA of the CDR3 is TGTGCCAGCAGCTTAGAAGGGCGGGGTCCTGACGGGGAGCTGTTTTTT.

This chain connects TRBV24-1 to TRBJ2-3; 8 bases map to TRBD1. V lost 5 bases, J lost 0 bases, and 3 bases stayed unmatched. CDR3 length equals 15 residues. Germline CDR1 and CDR2: KGHDR and SFDVKD. CDR3 amino acids: CATSGTGPSTDTQYF. In DNA, the CDR3 is TGTGCCACCAGTGGGACAGGGCCGAGCACAGATACGCAGTATTTT.

The chain has TRBV2 and TRBJ1-4; 7 bases fit TRBD1. V lost 5 bases to trimming and J lost 7 bases; unmatched junction nucleotides: 16. The CDR3 contains 17 residues. Looked up from germline, CDR1 is SNHLY and CDR2 is FYNNEI. CDR3 bases: TGTGCCAGCAGTCCCGGGACAGTGGGGGCTCTTCGTGAAAAACTGTTTTTT. Translated: CASSPGTVGALREKLFF.

The rearrangement uses TRBV3-1 (or the pseudogene TRBV3-2) and TRBJ1-4; TRBD1 might be the D (6 bases). Trimming took off 4 bases at V and 10 bases at J, with 19 bases between the two ends. The CDR3 covers 15 residues. Germline V CDR1 and CDR2: LGHDT, YNNKEL (reference sequence). CDR3: CASSPPGTRSGKLFF. For the CDR3, the DNA is TGTGCCAGCAGCCCCCCCGGGACAAGAAGTGGAAAACTGTTTTTT.

This chain joins TRBV9 and TRBJ1-1, with 7 bases matching TRBD1. This CDR3 contains 18 residues. After removal of 3 bases from V and 2 bases from J, the junction contained 16 bases not matched to a gene. From germline, CDR1 is SGDLS and CDR2 YYNGEE. CDR3 bases: TGTGCCAGCAGCGGGAGGGTATCTGGGACAGCCCTCAACACTGAAGCTTTCTTT. Protein sequence: CASSGRVSGTALNTEAFF. The complete variable domain, with remaining parts taken from reference TRBV9 and TRBJ1-1, reads DSGVTQTPKHLITATGQRVTLRCSPRSGDLSVYWYQQSLDQGLQFLIQYYNGEERAKGNILERFSAQQFPDLHSELNLSSLELGDSALYFCASSGRVSGTALNTEAFFGQGTRLTVV.

The genes are TRBV9 and TRBJ1-1; 7 bases agree with TRBD1. Trimming cost V 4 bases and J 3 bases; bases outside gene matches: 6. Germline V gene sequence: CDR1 SGDLS, CDR2 YYNGEE. The CDR3 contains 14 residues. The CDR3 protein is CASSSGQEYTEAFF. CDR3 nucleotides: TGTGCCAGCAGCTCCGGACAGGAATACACTGAAGCTTTCTTT.

The rearrangement uses TRBV18 and TRBJ1-1; 7 bases agree with TRBD1. In germline, CDR1 is KGHSH, CDR2 LQKENI. The CDR3 is 15 residues long. Trimming removed 4 bases from V and 1 base from J; junction bases left unmatched: 6. CDR3 in DNA: TGTGCCAGCTCACTCAACAGGGGACGGAACACTGAAGCTTTCTTT. Translation gives CASSLNRGRNTEAFF.

V and J are TRBV27 and TRBJ2-2, with D possibly TRBD2 on 5 matching bases. Trimming pared 7 bases from V and 4 bases from J, leaving 16 bases between. CDR1 and CDR2 from the germline V gene are MNHEY and SMNVEV (reference sequence). The CDR3 totals 15 residues. The CDR3 region is CASTPSQRSTGELFF. For the CDR3, the DNA is TGTGCCAGCACCCCCAGCCAGCGGAGCACCGGGGAGCTGTTTTTT.